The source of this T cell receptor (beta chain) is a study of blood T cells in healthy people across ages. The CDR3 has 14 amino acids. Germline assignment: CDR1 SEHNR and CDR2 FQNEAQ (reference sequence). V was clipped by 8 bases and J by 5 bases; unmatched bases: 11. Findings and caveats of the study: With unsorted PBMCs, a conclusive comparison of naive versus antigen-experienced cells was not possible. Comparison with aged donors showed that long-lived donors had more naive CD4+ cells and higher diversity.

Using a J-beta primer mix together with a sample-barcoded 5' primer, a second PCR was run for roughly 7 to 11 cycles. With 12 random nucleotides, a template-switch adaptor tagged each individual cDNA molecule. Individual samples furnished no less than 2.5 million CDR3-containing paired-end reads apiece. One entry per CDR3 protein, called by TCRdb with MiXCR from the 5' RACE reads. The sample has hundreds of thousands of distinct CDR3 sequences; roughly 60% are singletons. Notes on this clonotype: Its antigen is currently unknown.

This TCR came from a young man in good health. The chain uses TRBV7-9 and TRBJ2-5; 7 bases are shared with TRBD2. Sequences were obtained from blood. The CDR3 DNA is TGTGCCAGCGGCCTCAGAGCGGGAAGGGAGACCCAGTACTTC. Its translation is CASGLRAGRETQYF.